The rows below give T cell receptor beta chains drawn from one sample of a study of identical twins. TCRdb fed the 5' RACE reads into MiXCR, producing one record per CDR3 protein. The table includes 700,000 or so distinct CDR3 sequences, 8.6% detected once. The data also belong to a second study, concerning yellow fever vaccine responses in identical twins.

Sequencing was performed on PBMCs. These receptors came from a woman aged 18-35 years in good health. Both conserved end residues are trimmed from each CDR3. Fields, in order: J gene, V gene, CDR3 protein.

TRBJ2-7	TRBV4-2	ASSQGPKGGVSYEQY
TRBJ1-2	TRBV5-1	ASNLGGAPNYGYT
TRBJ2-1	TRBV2	ASSDRFGLQF
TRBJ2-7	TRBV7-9	ASSLAAGVQYEQY
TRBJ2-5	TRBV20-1	SARDIAGPQETQY
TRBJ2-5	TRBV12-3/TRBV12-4	ASSGTSGGETQY
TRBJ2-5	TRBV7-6	ASSQLYRGQETQY
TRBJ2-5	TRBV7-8	ASSLHEGGSGDQETQY
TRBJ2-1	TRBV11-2	ASSLGAVGGGNEQF
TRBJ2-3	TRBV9	ASSVAFGGPTDTQY
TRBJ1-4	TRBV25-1	ASSEWATGNEKLF
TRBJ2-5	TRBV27	ASSLYPGAGETQY
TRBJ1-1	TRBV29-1	SVRGTEAF
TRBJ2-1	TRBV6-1	ASSKTSGRNNEQF
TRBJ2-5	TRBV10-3	AISEGETQY
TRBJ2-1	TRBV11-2	ASRQGTGDYNEQF
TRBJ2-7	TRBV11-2	ASSLISSSLHEQY
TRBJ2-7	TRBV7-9	ASSGGLSYEQY
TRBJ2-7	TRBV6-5	ASSYSTPKSSYEQY
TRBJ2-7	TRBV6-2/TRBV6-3	ASRTTGTGAYEQY
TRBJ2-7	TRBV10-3	AISGSPSGYEQY
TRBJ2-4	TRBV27	ASRDRSLAKNIQY
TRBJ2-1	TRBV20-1	SARDPETGTYNEQF
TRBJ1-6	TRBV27	ASSYEGNSPLH
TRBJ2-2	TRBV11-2	ASSTSGAGELF
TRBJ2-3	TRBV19	ASSTTGGRSADTQY
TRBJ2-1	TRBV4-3	ASSQGGGGISEQF
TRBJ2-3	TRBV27	ASKDRGADTQY
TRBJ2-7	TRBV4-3	ASSQDPGREQY
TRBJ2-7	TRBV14	AIHPGLTYEQY
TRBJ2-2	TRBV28	ASLQGGRTGELF
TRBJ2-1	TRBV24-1	ATSDPGTSDSSYNEQF
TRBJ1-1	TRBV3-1	ASSLRLEGAEAF
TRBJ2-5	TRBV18	ASSPTARLAGYETQY
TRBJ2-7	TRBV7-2	ASSFQMGLAGAEQY
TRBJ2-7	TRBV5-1	ASSTGQVSVQY
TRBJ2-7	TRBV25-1	ASSDPGQGKPYEQY
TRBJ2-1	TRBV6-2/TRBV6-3	ASTGGSSYNEQF
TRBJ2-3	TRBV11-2	ASSRTERVTDTQY
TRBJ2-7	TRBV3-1	ASSLSAATYEQY
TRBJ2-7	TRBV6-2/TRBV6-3	ASSSTTSGSLYEQY
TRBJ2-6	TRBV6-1	ASSNKGQASGANVLT